This TCR beta chain comes out of a study of CD8 T cells in ankylosing spondylitis. Looked up from germline, CDR1 is SGHTA and CDR2 is FQGNSA. This CDR3 contains 14 residues. V lost 5 bases to trimming and J lost 7 bases; unmatched junction nucleotides: 6. The sample holds a few counts of this clonotype. Its antigen remains unidentified. General study points: Previous work reported some of these motif variants in the synovial fluid and blood of reactive arthritis. The study identified a TCR beta motif of under 10 highly homologous variants that appeared characteristic of ankylosing spondylitis blood. Clones linked to disease, bearing a CD8+ phenotype, were relatively rare in peripheral blood. Reportedly, disease-linked clones are significantly enriched in ankylosing spondylitis patients' matched synovial fluid.

Each CDR3 protein is one row after TCRdb ran MiXCR on the 5' RACE reads. In the table there are about 140,000 distinct CDR3 sequences, about 7.3% of which are singletons. The sequence was collected from a female donor with ankylosing spondylitis or in good health (not recorded which). This rearrangement joins TRBV7-2 to TRBJ2-2, with 8 bases matching TRBD1. The sample was blood, either unsorted or a sorted T cell fraction (not recorded which). CDR3 DNA: TGTGCCAGCAGCCCGACAGGGGACAGCGGGGAGCTGTTTTTT. Amino acid sequence: CASSPTGDSGELFF.